This section outlines one T cell receptor (beta chain) sequence together with its context. The source of the sample is a study of blood T cell repertoires in COVID-19. As originally analysed: Researchers report that nucleated cell counts were estimated from reference gene primer amplification. Profiling relied on immunoSEQ multiplex PCR, and the TCRdb table lists in-frame clones only, not all of them. From that table come the V and J calls and clone size; the DNA was used to work out D and trimming. The sample includes 80,000 to 100,000 clones, 81% seen only once; the top ten take 4% to 5.5%. The germline V and J ends were trimmed by 5 bases and 4 bases, with 15 bases remaining between them. Germline-derived CDR1 and CDR2 are LGHNA and YSLEER. This CDR3 has 15 amino acids.

The chain carries TRBV4-3 and TRBJ1-5, with D perhaps matching TRBD1 (6 bases). The sequenced sample was peripheral blood. The TCR sequence derives from a man aged 60 to 69 with acute or convalescent COVID-19. CDR3 in DNA: TGCGCCAGCAGCGTCCACGGGACACGGAATCAGCCCCAGCATTTT. This codes for CASSVHGTRNQPQHF.